The present entry profiles one TCR beta chain with its context. Antigen specificity is unknown. Expressed TCRB transcripts were sequenced, since all the RNA that had been isolated was reverse transcribed. Clones were sequenced by immunoSEQ multiplex PCR, and TCRdb holds only the in-frame ones, with some missing. The sample yields some 350,000 clones, about 14% seen once. This sample is part of a study of beta chain features in type 1 diabetes. Study-wide results and limits: Significant though moderate, a shortening of TCRB CDR3s appeared in all four CD4+ subsets of Type 1 diabetes patients.

Deletions cut 4 bases from V and 0 bases from J, with 11 bases between. There are 15 residues in the CDR3. Germline CDR1 reads SGHDT; CDR2 reads YYEEEE. Sequenced input: naive CD4+ T cells from blood. The source of this sequence is a woman aged 18 to 35 with type 1 diabetes. The chain is built from TRBV5-6 and TRBJ2-1; a weak D match, TRBD1 (6 bases). This CDR3 is CASSQQGSSYNEQFF. The CDR3 DNA reads as TGTGCCAGCAGCCAACAGGGAAGCTCCTACAATGAGCAGTTCTTC. Filled out from reference TRBV5-6 and TRBJ2-1, the complete variable domain reads DAGVTQSPTHLIKTRGQQVTLRCSPKSGHDTVSWYQQALGQGPQFIFQYYEEEERQRGNFPDRFSGHQFPNYSSELNVNALLLGDSALYLCASSQQGSSYNEQFFGPGTRLTVL.